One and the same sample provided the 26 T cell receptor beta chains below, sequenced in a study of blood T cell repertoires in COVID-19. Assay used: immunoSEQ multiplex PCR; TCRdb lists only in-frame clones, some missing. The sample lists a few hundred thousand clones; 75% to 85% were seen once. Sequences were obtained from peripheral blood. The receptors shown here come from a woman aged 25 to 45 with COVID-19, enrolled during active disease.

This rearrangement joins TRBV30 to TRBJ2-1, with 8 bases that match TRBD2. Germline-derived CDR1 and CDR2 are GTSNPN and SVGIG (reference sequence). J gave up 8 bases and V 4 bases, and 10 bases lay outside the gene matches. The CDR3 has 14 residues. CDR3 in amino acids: CAWKSSGSLHEQFF. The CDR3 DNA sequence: TGTGCCTGGAAGTCCAGCGGGAGTCTTCATGAGCAGTTCTTC.

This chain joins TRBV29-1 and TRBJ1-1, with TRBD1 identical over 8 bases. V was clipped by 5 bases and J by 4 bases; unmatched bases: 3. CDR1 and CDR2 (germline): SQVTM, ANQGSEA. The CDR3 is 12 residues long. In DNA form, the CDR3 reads TGCAGCGTTCGGACAGGGATCACTGAAGCTTTCTTT. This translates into CSVRTGITEAFF.

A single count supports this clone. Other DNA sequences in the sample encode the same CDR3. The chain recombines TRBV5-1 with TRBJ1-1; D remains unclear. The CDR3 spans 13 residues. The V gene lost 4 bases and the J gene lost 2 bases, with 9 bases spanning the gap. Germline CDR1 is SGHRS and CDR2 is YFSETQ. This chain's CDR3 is CASSQNQNTEAFF. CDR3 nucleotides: TGCGCCAGCAGCCAGAACCAAAACACTGAAGCTTTCTTT.

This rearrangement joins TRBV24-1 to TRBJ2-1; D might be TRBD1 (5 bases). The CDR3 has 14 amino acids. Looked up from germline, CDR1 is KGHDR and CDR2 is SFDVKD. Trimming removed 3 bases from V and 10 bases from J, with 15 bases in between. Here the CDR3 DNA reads TGTGCCACCAGTGATCCCAGCTCGACAGACGAGCAGTTCTTC. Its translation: CATSDPSSTDEQFF.

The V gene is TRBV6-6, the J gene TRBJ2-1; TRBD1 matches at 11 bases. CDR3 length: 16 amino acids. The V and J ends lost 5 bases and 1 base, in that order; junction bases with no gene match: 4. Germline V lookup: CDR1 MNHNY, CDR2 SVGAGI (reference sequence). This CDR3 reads CASSPGQGASYNEQFF. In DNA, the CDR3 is TGTGCCAGCAGTCCCGGACAGGGGGCTTCCTACAATGAGCAGTTCTTC.

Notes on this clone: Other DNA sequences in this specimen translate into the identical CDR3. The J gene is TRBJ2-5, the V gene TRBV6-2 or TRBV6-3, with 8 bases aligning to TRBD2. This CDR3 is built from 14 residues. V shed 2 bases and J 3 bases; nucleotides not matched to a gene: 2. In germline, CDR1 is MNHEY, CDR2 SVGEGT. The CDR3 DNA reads TGTGCCAGCAGTTACAGAGCGGGAGAAGAGACCCAGTACTTC. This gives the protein CASSYRAGEETQYF.

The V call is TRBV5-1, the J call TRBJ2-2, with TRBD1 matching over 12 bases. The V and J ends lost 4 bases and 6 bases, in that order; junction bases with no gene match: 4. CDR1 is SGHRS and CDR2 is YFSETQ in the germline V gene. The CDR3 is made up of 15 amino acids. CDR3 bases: TGCGCCAGCAGCGGGGGGACAGGGGGCTCCGGGGAGCTGTTTTTT. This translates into CASSGGTGGSGELFF.

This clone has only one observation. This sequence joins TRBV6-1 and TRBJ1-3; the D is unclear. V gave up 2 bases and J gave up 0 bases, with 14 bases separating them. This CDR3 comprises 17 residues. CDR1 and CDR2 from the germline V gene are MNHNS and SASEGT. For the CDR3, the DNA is TGTGCCAGCAGTGAAAGCGGCAGGATACCCTCTGGAAACACCATATATTTT. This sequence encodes CASSESGRIPSGNTIYF.

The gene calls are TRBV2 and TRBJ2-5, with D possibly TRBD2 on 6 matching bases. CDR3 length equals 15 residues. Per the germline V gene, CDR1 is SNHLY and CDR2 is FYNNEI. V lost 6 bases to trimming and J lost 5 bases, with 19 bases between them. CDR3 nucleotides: TGTGCCAGCAGACCTGATAGGGGCGGAGGGGAGACCCAGTACTTC. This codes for CASRPDRGGGETQYF. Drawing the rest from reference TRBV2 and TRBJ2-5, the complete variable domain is EPEVTQTPSHQVTQMGQEVILRCVPISNHLYFYWYRQILGQKVEFLVSFYNNEISEKSEIFDDQFSVERPDGSNFTLKIRSTKLEDSAMYFCASRPDRGGGETQYFGPGTRLLVL.

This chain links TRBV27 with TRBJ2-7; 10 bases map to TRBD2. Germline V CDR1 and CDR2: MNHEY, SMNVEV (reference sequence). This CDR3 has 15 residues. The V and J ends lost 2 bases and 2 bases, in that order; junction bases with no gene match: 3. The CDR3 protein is CASSLLLAGAYEQYF. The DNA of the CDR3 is TGTGCCAGCAGTTTACTTCTAGCGGGGGCCTACGAGCAGTACTTC.

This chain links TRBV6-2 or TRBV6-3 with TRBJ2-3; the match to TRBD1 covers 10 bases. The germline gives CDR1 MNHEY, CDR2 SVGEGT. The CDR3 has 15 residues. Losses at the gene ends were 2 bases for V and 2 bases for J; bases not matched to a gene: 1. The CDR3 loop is CASSYGTGDTDTQYF. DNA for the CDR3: TGTGCCAGCAGTTACGGGACAGGGGACACAGATACGCAGTATTTT.

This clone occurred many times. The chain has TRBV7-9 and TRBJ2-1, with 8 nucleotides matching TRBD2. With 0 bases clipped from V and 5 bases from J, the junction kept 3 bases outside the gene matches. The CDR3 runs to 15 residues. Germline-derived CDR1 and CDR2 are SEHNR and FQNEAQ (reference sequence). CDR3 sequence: CASSLALAGHNEQFF. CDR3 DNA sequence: TGTGCCAGCAGCTTAGCCCTAGCGGGTCACAATGAGCAGTTCTTC.

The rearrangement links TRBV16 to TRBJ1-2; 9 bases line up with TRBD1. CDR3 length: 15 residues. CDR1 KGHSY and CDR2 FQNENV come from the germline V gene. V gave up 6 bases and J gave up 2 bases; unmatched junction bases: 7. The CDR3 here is CASSQDRGENYGYTF. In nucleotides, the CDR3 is TGTGCCAGCAGTCAGGACAGGGGCGAAAACTATGGCTACACCTTC.

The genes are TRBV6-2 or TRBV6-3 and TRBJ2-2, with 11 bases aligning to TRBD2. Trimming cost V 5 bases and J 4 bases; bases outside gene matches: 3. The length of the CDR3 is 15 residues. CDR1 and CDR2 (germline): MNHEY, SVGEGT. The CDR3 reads CASSQGLAATGELFF. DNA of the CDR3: TGTGCCAGCAGTCAGGGACTAGCGGCCACCGGGGAGCTGTTTTTT.

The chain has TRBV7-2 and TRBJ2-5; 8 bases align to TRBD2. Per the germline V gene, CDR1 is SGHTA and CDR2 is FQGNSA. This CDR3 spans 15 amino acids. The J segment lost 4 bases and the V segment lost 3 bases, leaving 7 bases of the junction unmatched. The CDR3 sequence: CASSFAPSGLETQYF. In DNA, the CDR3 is TGTGCCAGCAGCTTCGCTCCTAGCGGGTTAGAGACCCAGTACTTC.

This CDR3 reads CASSFGTSGSYNEQFF. CDR3 nucleotide sequence: TGTGCCAGCAGTTTCGGGACTAGCGGGTCCTACAATGAGCAGTTCTTC. This chain joins TRBV6-5 and TRBJ2-1, with 12 bases aligning to TRBD2. The CDR3 spans 16 residues. Germline-derived CDR1 and CDR2 are MNHEY and SVGAGI. With 4 bases clipped from V and 1 base from J, the junction kept 2 bases outside the gene matches.

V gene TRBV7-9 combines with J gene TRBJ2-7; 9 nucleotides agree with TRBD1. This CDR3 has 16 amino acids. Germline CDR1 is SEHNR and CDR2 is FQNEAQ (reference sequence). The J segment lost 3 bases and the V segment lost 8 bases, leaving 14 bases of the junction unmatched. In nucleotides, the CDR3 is TGTGCCAGCGGTCTCACAGGGGGCGCGGGGAACTACGAGCAGTACTTC. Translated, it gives CASGLTGGAGNYEQYF. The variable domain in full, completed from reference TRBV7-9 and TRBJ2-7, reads DTGVSQNPRHKITKRGQNVTFRCDPISEHNRLYWYRQTLGQGPEFLTYFQNEAQLEKSRLLSDRFSAERPKGSFSTLEIQRTEQGDSAMYLCASGLTGGAGNYEQYFGPGTRLTVT.

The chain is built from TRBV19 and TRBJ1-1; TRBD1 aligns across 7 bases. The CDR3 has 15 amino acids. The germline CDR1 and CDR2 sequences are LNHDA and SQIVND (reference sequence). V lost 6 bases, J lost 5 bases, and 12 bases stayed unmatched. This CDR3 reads CASSPFGGGRTEAFF. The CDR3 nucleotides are TGTGCCAGTAGCCCCTTCGGAGGGGGCAGGACTGAAGCTTTCTTT.

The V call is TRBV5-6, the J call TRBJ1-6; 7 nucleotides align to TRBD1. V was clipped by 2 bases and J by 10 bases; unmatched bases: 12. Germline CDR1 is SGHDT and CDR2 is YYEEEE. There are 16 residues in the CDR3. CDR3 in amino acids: CASSFLGGPPVSPLHF. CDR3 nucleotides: TGTGCCAGCAGCTTCCTAGGGGGCCCGCCCGTGTCACCCCTCCACTTT.

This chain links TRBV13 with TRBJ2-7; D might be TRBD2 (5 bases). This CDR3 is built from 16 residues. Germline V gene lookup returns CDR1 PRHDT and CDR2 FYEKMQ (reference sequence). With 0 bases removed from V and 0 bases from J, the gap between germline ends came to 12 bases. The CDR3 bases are TGTGCCAGCAGCTTAGGCCGGGGTAGGAGCTCCTACGAGCAGTACTTC. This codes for CASSLGRGRSSYEQYF. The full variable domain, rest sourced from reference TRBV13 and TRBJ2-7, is AAGVIQSPRHLIKEKRETATLKCYPIPRHDTVYWYQQGPGQDPQFLISFYEKMQSDKGSIPDRFSAQQFSDYHSELNMSSLELGDSALYFCASSLGRGRSSYEQYFGPGTRLTVT.

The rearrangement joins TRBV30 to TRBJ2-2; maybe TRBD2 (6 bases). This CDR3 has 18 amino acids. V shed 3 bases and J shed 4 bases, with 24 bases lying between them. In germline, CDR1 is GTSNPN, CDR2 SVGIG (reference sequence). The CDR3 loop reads CAWSRNPSAGSATGELFF. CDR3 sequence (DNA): TGTGCCTGGAGCCGCAACCCTAGTGCGGGGAGTGCCACCGGGGAGCTGTTTTTT. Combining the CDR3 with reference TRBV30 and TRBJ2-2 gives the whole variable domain SQTIHQWPATLVQPVGSPLSLECTVEGTSNPNLYWYRQAAGRGLQLLFYSVGIGQISSEVPQNLSASRPQDRQFILSSKKLLLSDSGFYLCAWSRNPSAGSATGELFFGEGSRLTVL.

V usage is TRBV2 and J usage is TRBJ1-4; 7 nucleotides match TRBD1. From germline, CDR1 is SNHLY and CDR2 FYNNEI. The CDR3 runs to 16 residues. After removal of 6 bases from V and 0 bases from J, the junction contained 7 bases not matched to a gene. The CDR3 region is CASRKYQGATNEKLFF. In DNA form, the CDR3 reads TGTGCCAGCAGAAAATACCAGGGGGCAACTAATGAAAAACTGTTTTTT.

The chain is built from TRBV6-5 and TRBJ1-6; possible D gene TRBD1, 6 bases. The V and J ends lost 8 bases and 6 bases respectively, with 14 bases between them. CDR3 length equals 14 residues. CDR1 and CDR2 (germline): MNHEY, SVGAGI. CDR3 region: CASAEQGSNSPLHF. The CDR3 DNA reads TGTGCCAGCGCAGAACAGGGTTCTAATTCACCCCTCCACTTT.

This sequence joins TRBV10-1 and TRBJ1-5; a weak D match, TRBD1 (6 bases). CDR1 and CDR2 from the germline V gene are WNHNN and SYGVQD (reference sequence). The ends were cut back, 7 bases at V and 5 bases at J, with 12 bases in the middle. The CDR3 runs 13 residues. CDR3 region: CASMIQGDQPQHF. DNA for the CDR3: TGCGCCAGCATGATACAGGGAGATCAGCCCCAGCATTTT.

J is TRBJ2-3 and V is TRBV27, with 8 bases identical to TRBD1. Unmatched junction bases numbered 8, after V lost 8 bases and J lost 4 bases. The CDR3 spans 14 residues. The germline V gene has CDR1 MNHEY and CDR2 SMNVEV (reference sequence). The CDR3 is CASQDRERADTQYF. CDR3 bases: TGTGCCAGCCAGGACAGGGAAAGGGCAGATACGCAGTATTTT.

The CDR3 spells CASSFQQGNTEAFF. CDR3 in DNA: TGCGCCAGCAGCTTTCAACAGGGGAACACTGAAGCTTTCTTT. The gene calls are TRBV5-1 and TRBJ1-1; D possibly corresponds to TRBD1 (6 bases). The CDR3 contains 14 residues. Germline V gene sequence: CDR1 SGHRS, CDR2 YFSETQ. V was pared by 2 bases and J by 1 base, with 9 bases between.